The 21 T cell receptor beta chains given below trace back to one sample, sequenced in a study of blood T cells in healthy people across ages. Then a second PCR, running about 6 to 12 cycles, was carried out with a sample-barcoded 5' primer and a J-beta primer mix. TCRdb independently ran MiXCR on the 5' RACE reads; one entry per CDR3 protein. The sample holds roughly 680,000 distinct CDR3 sequences, over 40% seen once. What was sequenced was blood. The receptor set was obtained from a woman at least 80 years old in good health.

In the case of this clonotype: Possible read error: a much larger clone is one base away. The chain combines TRBV28 with TRBJ1-2; D unresolved. CDR3 length: 11 amino acids. The V gene lost 7 bases and the J gene lost 4 bases, with 7 bases spanning the gap. Germline CDR1 reads MDHEN; CDR2 reads SYDVKM. The CDR3 sequence: CASISGYGYTF. CDR3 sequence (DNA): TGTGCCAGCATATCGGGCTATGGCTACACCTTC.

The V and J genes are TRBV5-1 and TRBJ2-5, with TRBD2 identical over 8 bases. The closer fit of TRBJ2-7 to the DNA end suggests the J call may be wrong. Germline V gene lookup returns CDR1 SGHRS and CDR2 YFSETQ. The CDR3 is 15 residues long. The CDR3 loop reads CASSEVLAATYEQYF. The CDR3 coding sequence is TGCGCCAGCAGCGAGGTACTAGCGGCCACCTACGAGCAGTACTTC.

A word on this clonotype: A much bigger clone sits one base away, suggesting this may be a read error. The gene calls are TRBV7-3 and TRBJ2-1; TRBD1 is a possible D gene (5 bases). CDR3 length: 13 amino acids. V was shortened by 6 bases and J by 5 bases, with 11 bases between the two germline ends. Germline V gene data show CDR1 as SGHTA and CDR2 as FQGTGA. CDR3 in amino acids: CASSCDRHNEQFF. CDR3 nucleotide sequence: TGTGCCAGCAGTTGTGACAGACACAATGAGCAGTTCTTC. The entire variable domain, with the rest obtained from reference TRBV7-3 and TRBJ2-1, is as follows: GAGVSQTPSNKVTEKGKYVELRCDPISGHTALYWYRQSLGQGPEFLIYFQGTGAADDSGLPNDRFFAVRPEGSVSTLKIQRTERGDSAVYLCASSCDRHNEQFFGPGTRLTVL.

A note on this clonotype: A much more abundant neighbour one base away suggests this may be a read error. This rearrangement joins TRBV30 to TRBJ2-7; unclear D gene. Near its end, the DNA agrees better with TRBJ2-5, so the J call may be wrong. The germline gives CDR1 GTSNPN, CDR2 SVGIG (reference sequence). The CDR3 loop spans 13 amino acids. The CDR3 reads CAWSVLGLPTQYF. In nucleotides, the CDR3 is TGTGCCTGGAGTGTACTCGGTTTGCCGACCCAGTACTTC.

V gene TRBV7-2 combines with J gene TRBJ2-3; a possible D gene is TRBD1 (7 bases). Looked up from germline, CDR1 is SGHTA and CDR2 is FQGNSA. This CDR3 comprises 17 residues. Trimming cost V 3 bases and J 1 base, with 17 bases left between them. CDR3: CASSFTSRGYGTDTQYF. In DNA form, the CDR3 reads TGTGCCAGCAGCTTTACTAGCAGGGGGTACGGCACAGATACGCAGTATTTT.

This clonotype appeared many times. The rearrangement joins TRBV6-5 to TRBJ1-2, with a weak D call TRBD1 (6 bases). This CDR3 is built from 12 residues. V lost 6 bases and J lost 1, with 6 bases in between. CDR1 and CDR2 from the germline V gene are MNHEY and SVGAGI. CDR3 in DNA: TGTGCCAGCAGCAGGGGTAACTATGGCTACACCTTC. Translated: CASSRGNYGYTF.

In regard to this clonotype: One base away lies a much larger clone, so this may be a sequencing read error. The rearrangement joins TRBV6-5 to TRBJ2-7, with unresolved D. CDR3 length: 15 residues. Germline CDR1 is MNHEY and CDR2 is SVGAGI. Here the CDR3 DNA reads TGTGCCAGCAGTGACTCAGGTTCGAGCTCCTACGAGCAGTACTTC. It codes for CASSDSGSSSYEQYF.

About this clonotype itself: A much larger clonotype is one base distant, so this may be a read error. DNA of the CDR3: TGTGCCAGCGCCTTATCCTCTAGCCCCACAGATACGCAGTATTTT. The encoded protein is CASALSSSPTDTQYF. The chain joins TRBV6-6 to TRBJ2-3; D possibly corresponds to TRBD2 (5 bases). V lost 8 bases and J 2 bases, leaving 17 bases between the germline ends. This CDR3 has 15 amino acids. CDR1 and CDR2 from the germline V gene are MNHNY and SVGAGI (reference sequence).

The chain couples TRBV15 to TRBJ1-5; 10 positions match TRBD1. The CDR3 is made up of 17 amino acids. Germline CDR1 is LNHNV and CDR2 is YYDKDF (reference sequence). The V segment lost 0 bases and the J segment 4 bases; nucleotides outside the gene matches: 6. CDR3 DNA sequence: TGTGCCACCAGCAGAGACCCGGGACAGGGGCTGAATCAGCCCCAGCATTTT. Protein sequence: CATSRDPGQGLNQPQHF. The entire variable domain, with the rest obtained from reference TRBV15 and TRBJ1-5, is as follows: DAMVIQNPRYQVTQFGKPVTLSCSQTLNHNVMYWYQQKSSQAPKLLFHYYDKDFNNEADTPDNFQSRRPNTSFCFLDIRSPGLGDTAMYLCATSRDPGQGLNQPQHFGDGTRLSIL.

This chain links TRBV12-3 or TRBV12-4 with TRBJ1-2; D is ambiguous. Trimming shortened V by 3 bases and J by 7 bases, and 12 bases separated the two germline ends. The CDR3 has 13 amino acids. CDR3: CASSFSPVRGYTF. In DNA form, the CDR3 reads TGTGCCAGCAGTTTTAGTCCAGTGCGTGGCTACACCTTC.

This clonotype was seen at least ten times. The gene calls are TRBV27 and TRBJ1-1; D unresolved. There are 14 residues in the CDR3. V was shortened by 2 bases and J by 0 bases, with 7 bases between the two germline ends. The V gene's germline CDR1 is MNHEY and CDR2 SMNVEV (reference sequence). The CDR3 reads CASSLNGMNTEAFF. CDR3 coding DNA: TGTGCCAGCAGTTTAAACGGGATGAACACTGAAGCTTTCTTT.

The table lists this clonotype with many counts. The genes are TRBV5-1 and TRBJ2-7; D remains ambiguous. V gave up 0 bases and J gave up 4 bases, with 11 bases separating them. The length of the CDR3 is 14 residues. The germline gives CDR1 SGHRS, CDR2 YFSETQ. The CDR3 region has the DNA TGCGCCAGCAGCTTGGCCGAGTGGCCATACGAGCAGTACTTC. Translation: CASSLAEWPYEQYF.

Points on this clonotype: This may be a read error: a much more frequent sequence differs by one nucleotide. The V call is TRBV20-1, the J call TRBJ2-3, with D possibly matching TRBD2 (6 bases). Germline values: CDR1 DFQATT, CDR2 SNEGSKA (reference sequence). CDR3 size: 13 residues. V gave up 1 base and J gave up 6 bases, with 11 bases separating them. The chain's CDR3 is CSARARGFDTQYF. CDR3 coding DNA: TGCAGTGCTAGAGCCCGGGGGTTCGATACGCAGTATTTT.

The chain has TRBV9 and TRBJ1-6; no definite D call. V was cut by 3 bases and J by 9 bases, with 13 bases left in between. CDR3 length: 14 residues. CDR1 and CDR2 from the germline V gene are SGDLS and YYNGEE. CDR3 sequence (DNA): TGTGCCAGCAGCGCAGACCCACCTCGTTCACCCCTCCACTTT. Translated: CASSADPPRSPLHF.

The chain joins TRBV7-2 to TRBJ2-7, with 10 bases aligning to TRBD2. Germline-derived CDR1 and CDR2 are SGHTA and FQGNSA. This CDR3 spans 16 amino acids. The J segment lost 3 bases and the V segment lost 4 bases, leaving 9 bases of the junction unmatched. CDR3 sequence: CASSSCRAGGGYEQYF. CDR3 coding DNA: TGTGCCAGCAGCTCCTGCCGAGCGGGAGGGGGCTACGAGCAGTACTTC.

This clonotype was observed at least ten times. The chain combines TRBV28 with TRBJ2-5, with D perhaps matching TRBD2 (6 bases). V was cut by 6 bases and J by 1 base, with 12 bases left in between. The CDR3 consists of 14 residues. CDR1 and CDR2 from the germline V gene are MDHEN and SYDVKM. The DNA of the CDR3 is TGTGCCAGCAGACAAGCGGGCCCCCAAGAGACCCAGTACTTC. Translating it yields CASRQAGPQETQYF.

This chain links TRBV9 with TRBJ2-1, with TRBD1 matching over 9 bases. CDR3 length: 14 amino acids. The germline V gene has CDR1 SGDLS and CDR2 YYNGEE. V lost 3 bases and J lost 9; bases outside the gene matches: 7. CDR3 residues: CASSARDREREQFF. The CDR3 DNA is TGTGCCAGCAGCGCCCGGGACAGGGAACGTGAGCAGTTCTTC.

The chain's CDR3 is CASSSPGTSGRGFEYF. The CDR3 coding sequence is TGTGCCAGCAGTTCCCCCGGGACTAGCGGGAGAGGGTTTGAGTACTTC. The chain uses TRBV27 and TRBJ2-5; 14 bases align to TRBD2. There are 16 residues in the CDR3. The V gene's germline CDR1 is MNHEY and CDR2 SMNVEV (reference sequence). J gave up 12 bases and V 4 bases, and 13 bases lay outside the gene matches.

This clonotype was detected only a few times. The gene calls are TRBV20-1 and TRBJ2-2; 8 positions agree with TRBD1. Trimming took 8 bases from V and 7 from J; bases not matched to a gene: 9. Germline loops: CDR1 DFQATT, CDR2 SNEGSKA (reference sequence). The CDR3 runs 13 residues. The CDR3 spells CSRAGQGNGELFF. The DNA of the CDR3 is TGCAGTCGCGCCGGACAGGGAAACGGGGAGCTGTTTTTT.

This clonotype was found many times. V is TRBV20-1 and J is TRBJ1-5, with 9 positions matching TRBD1. The V segment lost 3 bases and the J segment 4 bases; nucleotides outside the gene matches: 13. The CDR3 loop spans 17 amino acids. Germline-derived CDR1 and CDR2 are DFQATT and SNEGSKA (reference sequence). CDR3 residues: CSASAPWTGALNQPQHF. The CDR3 coding sequence is TGCAGTGCTAGTGCCCCCTGGACAGGGGCCCTGAATCAGCCCCAGCATTTT.

Only one count was recorded for this clonotype. One junction end disagrees with the germline gene, perhaps due to a read error. This chain links TRBV20-1 with TRBJ2-1, with TRBD2 matching 12 bases. Germline V gives CDR1 DFQATT, CDR2 SNEGSKA (reference sequence). The CDR3 has 14 residues. CDR3 DNA: TGTAGTGCTAGGGACGGACTAGCGGGGAATGAGCAGTTCTTC. This sequence encodes CSARDGLAGNEQFF.